The clone carrying this TCR beta chain was picked up one time. These data originate in a study of technical replicates of blood from a few donors. With 7 bases removed from V and 4 bases from J, the gap between germline ends came to 13 bases. The CDR3 has 13 amino acids. Germline CDR1 reads SNHLY; CDR2 reads FYNNEI. The assay was immunoSEQ multiplex PCR, and TCRdb's table has in-frame clones only and misses some. The sample holds roughly 100,000 clones, about 95% seen once. Sample: T cells isolated from PBMCs. The receptor's source is a human donor in good health. This chain links TRBV2 with TRBJ1-2; D not resolved. CDR3 protein: CASTEVLGYGYTF. CDR3 in DNA: TGTGCCAGCACCGAGGTGCTCGGCTATGGCTACACCTTC.